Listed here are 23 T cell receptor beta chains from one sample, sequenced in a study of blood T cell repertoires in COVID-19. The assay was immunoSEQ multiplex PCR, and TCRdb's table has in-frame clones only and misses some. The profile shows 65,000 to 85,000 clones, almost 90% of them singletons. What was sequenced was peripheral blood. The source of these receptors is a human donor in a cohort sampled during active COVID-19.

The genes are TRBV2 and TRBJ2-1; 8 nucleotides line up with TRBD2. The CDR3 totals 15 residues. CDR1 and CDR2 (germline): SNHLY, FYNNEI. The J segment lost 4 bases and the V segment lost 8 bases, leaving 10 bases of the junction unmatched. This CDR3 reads CASGTSPPTYNEQFF. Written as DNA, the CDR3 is TGTGCCAGCGGGACTAGTCCGCCAACTTACAATGAGCAGTTCTTC.

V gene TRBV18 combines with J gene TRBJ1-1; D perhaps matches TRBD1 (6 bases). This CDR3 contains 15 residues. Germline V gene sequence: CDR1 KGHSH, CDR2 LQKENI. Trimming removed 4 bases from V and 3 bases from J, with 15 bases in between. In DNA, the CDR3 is TGTGCCAGCTCACTTTTACAGGGTGTGGACACTGAAGCTTTCTTT. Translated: CASSLLQGVDTEAFF.

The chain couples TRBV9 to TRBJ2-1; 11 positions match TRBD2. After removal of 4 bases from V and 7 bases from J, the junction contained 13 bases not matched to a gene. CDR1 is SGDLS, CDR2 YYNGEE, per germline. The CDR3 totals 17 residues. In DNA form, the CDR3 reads TGTGCCAGCAGCCACGCTCTAGCGGGGGGTAGCGGTAATGAGCAGTTCTTC. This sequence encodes CASSHALAGGSGNEQFF.

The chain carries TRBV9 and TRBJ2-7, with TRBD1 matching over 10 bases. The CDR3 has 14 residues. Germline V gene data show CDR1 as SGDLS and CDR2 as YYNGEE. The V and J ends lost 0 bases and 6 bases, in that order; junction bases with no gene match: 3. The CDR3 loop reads CASSVAGQGGEQYF. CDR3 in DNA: TGTGCCAGCAGCGTAGCTGGACAGGGGGGCGAGCAGTACTTC.

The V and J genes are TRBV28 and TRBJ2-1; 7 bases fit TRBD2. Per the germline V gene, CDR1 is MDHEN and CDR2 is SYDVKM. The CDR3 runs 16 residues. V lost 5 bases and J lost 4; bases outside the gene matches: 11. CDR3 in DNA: TGTGCCAGCAGTGCTGGTCAGGGACTAAGGTACAATGAGCAGTTCTTC. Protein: CASSAGQGLRYNEQFF.

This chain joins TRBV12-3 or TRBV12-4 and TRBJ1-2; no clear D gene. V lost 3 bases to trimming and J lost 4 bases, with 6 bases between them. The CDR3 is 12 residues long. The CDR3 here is CASSLGSYGYTF. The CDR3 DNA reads TGTGCCAGCAGTTTGGGCAGCTATGGCTACACCTTC.

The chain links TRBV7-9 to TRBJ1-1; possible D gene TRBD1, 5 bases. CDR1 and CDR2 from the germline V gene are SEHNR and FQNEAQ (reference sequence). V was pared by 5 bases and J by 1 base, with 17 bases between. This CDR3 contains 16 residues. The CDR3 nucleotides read TGTGCCAGCAGCGATCTGTACGGAGGGACGAACACTGAAGCTTTCTTT. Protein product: CASSDLYGGTNTEAFF. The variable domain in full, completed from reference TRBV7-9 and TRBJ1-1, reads DTGVSQNPRHKITKRGQNVTFRCDPISEHNRLYWYRQTLGQGPEFLTYFQNEAQLEKSRLLSDRFSAERPKGSFSTLEIQRTEQGDSAMYLCASSDLYGGTNTEAFFGQGTRLTVV.

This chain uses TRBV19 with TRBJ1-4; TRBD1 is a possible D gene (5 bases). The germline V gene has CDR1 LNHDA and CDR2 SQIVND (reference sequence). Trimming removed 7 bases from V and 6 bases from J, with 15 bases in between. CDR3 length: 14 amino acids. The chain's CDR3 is CASIGVGGDEKLFF. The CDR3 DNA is TGTGCCAGTATAGGGGTCGGAGGGGATGAAAAACTGTTTTTT.

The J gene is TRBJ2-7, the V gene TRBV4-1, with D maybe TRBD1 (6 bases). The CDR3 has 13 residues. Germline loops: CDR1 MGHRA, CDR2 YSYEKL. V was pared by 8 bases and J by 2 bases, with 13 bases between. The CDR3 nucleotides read TGCGCCAGCGCAGGGGACAACCCCTACGAGCAGTACTTC. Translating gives CASAGDNPYEQYF.

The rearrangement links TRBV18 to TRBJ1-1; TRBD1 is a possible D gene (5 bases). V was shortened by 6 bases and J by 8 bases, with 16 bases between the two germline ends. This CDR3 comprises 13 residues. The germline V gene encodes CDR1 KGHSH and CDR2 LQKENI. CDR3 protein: CASSQDMSAEAFF. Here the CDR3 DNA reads TGTGCCAGCTCCCAGGACATGAGTGCGGAAGCTTTCTTT. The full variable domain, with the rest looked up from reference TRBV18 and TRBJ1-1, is NAGVMQNPRHLVRRRGQEARLRCSPMKGHSHVYWYRQLPEEGLKFMVYLQKENIIDESGMPKERFSAEFPKEGPSILRIQQVVRGDSAAYFCASSQDMSAEAFFGQGTRLTVV.

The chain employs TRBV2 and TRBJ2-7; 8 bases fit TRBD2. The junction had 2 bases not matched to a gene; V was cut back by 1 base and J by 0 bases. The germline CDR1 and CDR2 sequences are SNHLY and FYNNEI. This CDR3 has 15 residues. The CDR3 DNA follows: TGTGCCAGCAGTGAAGGGCGGGAGGCCTCCTACGAGCAGTACTTC. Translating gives CASSEGREASYEQYF.

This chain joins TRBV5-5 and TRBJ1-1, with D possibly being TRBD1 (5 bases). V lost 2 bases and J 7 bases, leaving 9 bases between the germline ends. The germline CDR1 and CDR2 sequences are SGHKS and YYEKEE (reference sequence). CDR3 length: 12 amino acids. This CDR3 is CASSLGHLEAFF. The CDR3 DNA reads TGTGCCAGCAGCTTAGGACACCTTGAAGCTTTCTTT.

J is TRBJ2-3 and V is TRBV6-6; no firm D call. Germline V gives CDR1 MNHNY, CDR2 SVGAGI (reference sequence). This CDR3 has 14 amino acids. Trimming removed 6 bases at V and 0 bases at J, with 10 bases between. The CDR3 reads CASSPVSSTDTQYF. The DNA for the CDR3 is TGTGCCAGCAGCCCCGTTTCGAGCACAGATACGCAGTATTTT.

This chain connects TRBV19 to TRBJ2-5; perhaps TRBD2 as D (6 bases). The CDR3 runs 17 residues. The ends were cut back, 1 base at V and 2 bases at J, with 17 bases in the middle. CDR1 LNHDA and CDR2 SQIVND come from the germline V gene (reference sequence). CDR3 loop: CASSIGSGGFGQETQYF. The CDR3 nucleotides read TGTGCCAGTAGTATAGGCAGTGGAGGGTTTGGTCAAGAGACCCAGTACTTC.

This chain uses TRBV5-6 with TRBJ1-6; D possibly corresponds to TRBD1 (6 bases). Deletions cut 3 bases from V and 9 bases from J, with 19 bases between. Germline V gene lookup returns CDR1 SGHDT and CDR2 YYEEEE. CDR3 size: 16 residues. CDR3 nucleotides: TGTGCCAGCAGCTCCTTCGGGGGGCTAGTCGGTTCACCCCTCCACTTT. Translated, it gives CASSSFGGLVGSPLHF.

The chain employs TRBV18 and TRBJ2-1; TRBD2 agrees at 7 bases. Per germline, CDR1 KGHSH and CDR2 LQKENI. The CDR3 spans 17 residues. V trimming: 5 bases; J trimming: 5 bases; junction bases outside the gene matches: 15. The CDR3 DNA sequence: TGTGCCAGCTCATTTTCCTACGTGGGAGGGCCCAACAATGAGCAGTTCTTC. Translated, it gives CASSFSYVGGPNNEQFF.

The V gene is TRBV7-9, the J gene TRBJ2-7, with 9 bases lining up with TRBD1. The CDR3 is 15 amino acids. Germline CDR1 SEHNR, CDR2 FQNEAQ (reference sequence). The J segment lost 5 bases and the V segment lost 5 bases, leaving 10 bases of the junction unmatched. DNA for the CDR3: TGTGCCAGCAGCCATACCGGGACAGGGTACAACGAGCAGTACTTC. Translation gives CASSHTGTGYNEQYF.

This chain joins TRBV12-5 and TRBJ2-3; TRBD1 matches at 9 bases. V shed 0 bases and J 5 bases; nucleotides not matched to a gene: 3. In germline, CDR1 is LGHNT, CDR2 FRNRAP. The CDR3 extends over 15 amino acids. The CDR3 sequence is CASGLVLGQGDTQYF. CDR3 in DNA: TGTGCTAGTGGTTTGGTACTGGGACAGGGAGATACGCAGTATTTT.

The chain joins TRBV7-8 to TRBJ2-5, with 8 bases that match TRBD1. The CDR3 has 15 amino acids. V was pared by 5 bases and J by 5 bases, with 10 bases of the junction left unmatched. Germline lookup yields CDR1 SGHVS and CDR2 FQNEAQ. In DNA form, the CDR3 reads TGTGCCAGCAGCAAAGACAGGGGTTTTCGGGAGACCCAGTACTTC. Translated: CASSKDRGFRETQYF.

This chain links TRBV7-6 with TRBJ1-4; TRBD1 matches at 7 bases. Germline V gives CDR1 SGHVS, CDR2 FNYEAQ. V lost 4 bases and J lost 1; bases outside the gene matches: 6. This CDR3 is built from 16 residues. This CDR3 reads CASSSRQGGTNEKLFF. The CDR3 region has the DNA TGTGCCAGCAGCTCCAGACAGGGAGGAACTAATGAAAAACTGTTTTTT.

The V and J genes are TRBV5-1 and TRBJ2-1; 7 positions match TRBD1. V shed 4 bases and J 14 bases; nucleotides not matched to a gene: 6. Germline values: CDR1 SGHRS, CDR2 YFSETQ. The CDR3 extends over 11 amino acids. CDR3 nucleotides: TGCGCCAGCAGCCCCGGGACAGACAAGTTCTTC. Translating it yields CASSPGTDKFF.

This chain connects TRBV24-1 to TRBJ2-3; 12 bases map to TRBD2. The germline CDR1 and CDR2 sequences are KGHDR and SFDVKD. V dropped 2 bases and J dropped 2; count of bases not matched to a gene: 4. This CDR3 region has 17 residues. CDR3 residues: CATSDSRTSGDTDTQYF. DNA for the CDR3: TGTGCCACCAGTGATTCCCGGACTAGCGGGGACACAGATACGCAGTATTTT.

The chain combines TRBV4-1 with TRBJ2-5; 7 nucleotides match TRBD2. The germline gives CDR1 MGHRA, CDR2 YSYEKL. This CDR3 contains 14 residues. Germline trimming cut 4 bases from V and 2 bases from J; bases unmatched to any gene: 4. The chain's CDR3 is CASSLGRAQETQYF. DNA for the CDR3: TGCGCCAGCAGCCTTGGGAGGGCGCAAGAGACCCAGTACTTC.